The T cell receptor (beta chain) under discussion was sequenced for a study of T-cell memory formation after mild COVID-19. Study background: TCR clusters were mostly donor specific.

Germline V gives CDR1 SGHRS, CDR2 YFSETQ. V was pared by 5 bases and J by 4 bases, with 18 bases between. This CDR3 is built from 15 residues. TCRdb re-called the 5' RACE reads with MiXCR, one entry per CDR3 protein. The sample lists roughly 500,000 distinct CDR3 sequences, 20% occurring once. Overall study findings and caveats: CD4/CD8 balance held among clones contracting day 15 to 85, and later expanders leaned CD4+.

This clonotype showed up just a few times. Its specificity is unknown. This chain connects TRBV5-1 to TRBJ2-5; TRBD1 is a possible D gene (6 bases). This receptor was obtained from an adult woman who had mild COVID-19 (a few samples of this study predate the infection). Cell type and time point are not known. Sequenced sample: PBMCs or a T cell subset sorted from them (not recorded which). The CDR3 coding sequence is TGCGCCAGCAGTTTGCTGTACAGGGCCCCAGAGACCCAGTACTTC. As protein: CASSLLYRAPETQYF.